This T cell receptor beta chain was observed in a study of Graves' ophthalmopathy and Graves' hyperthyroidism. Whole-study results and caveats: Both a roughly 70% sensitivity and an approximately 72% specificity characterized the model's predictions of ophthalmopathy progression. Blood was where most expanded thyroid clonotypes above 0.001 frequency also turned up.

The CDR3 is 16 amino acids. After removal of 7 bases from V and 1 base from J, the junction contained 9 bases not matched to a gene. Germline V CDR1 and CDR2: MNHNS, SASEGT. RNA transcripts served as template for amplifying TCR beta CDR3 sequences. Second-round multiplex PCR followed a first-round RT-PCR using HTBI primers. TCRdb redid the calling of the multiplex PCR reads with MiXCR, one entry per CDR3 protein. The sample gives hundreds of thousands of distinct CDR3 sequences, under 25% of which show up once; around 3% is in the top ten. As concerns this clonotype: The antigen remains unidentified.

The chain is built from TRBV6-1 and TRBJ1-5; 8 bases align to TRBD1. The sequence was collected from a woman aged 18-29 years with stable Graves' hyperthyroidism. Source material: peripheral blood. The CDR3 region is CASTAIGQGSNQPQHF. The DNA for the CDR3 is TGTGCCAGCACCGCTATTGGACAGGGAAGCAATCAGCCCCAGCATTTT.